These T cell receptor beta chains were read from a single sample in a study of cytomegalovirus exposure and HLA in healthy donors. Only in-frame clones appear in the TCRdb table, and some are missing; sequencing was by immunoSEQ multiplex PCR. The top ten clones hold about 0.86% of a sample with 250,000 to 350,000 clones, 88% of them seen once. The sequenced sample consisted of PBMCs. Receptor source: a woman aged 18-29 years in good health and CMV-seronegative. CDR3s include the opening cysteine and the closing phenylalanine or tryptophan. The D gene is left open where the match is weak. Expanded clones get a size class; other rows say once, few or many, or leave the size out.

V gene	J gene	clone size	D gene	CDR3 protein	CDR3 DNA
TRBV4-1	TRBJ1-2	NA	NA	CASSQLLGSQGINSYTF	TGCGCCAGCAGCCAACTATTGGGGAGCCAGGGGATTAATAGCTACACCTTC
TRBV6-6	TRBJ1-5	NA	NA	CASSYIGGRNNQPQHF	TGTGCCAGCAGTTATATCGGGGGAAGGAACAATCAGCCCCAGCATTTT
TRBV7-2	TRBJ1-2	NA	NA	CASSSGNRVPGYTF	TGTGCCAGCAGCTCCGGGAACAGGGTTCCTGGCTACACCTTC
TRBV10-3	TRBJ2-7	NA	TRBD2	CAISVPGTSGYSYEQYF	TGTGCCATCAGTGTCCCCGGCACTAGCGGCTACTCCTACGAGCAGTACTTC
TRBV27	TRBJ2-7	NA	TRBD1	CASASMGQGLGEQYF	TGTGCCAGCGCATCGATGGGACAGGGTCTGGGCGAGCAGTACTTC
TRBV5-1	TRBJ1-4	NA	NA	CASSLRGATNEKLFF	TGCGCCAGCAGCTTGAGGGGCGCGACTAATGAAAAACTGTTTTTT
TRBV27	TRBJ2-6	NA	TRBD1	CASSLLGTGGRNSGANVLTF	TGTGCCAGCAGTTTATTAGGGACAGGGGGTAGAAACTCTGGGGCCAACGTCCTGACTTTC
TRBV4-3	TRBJ2-1	NA	NA	CASSQGSNYNEQFF	TGCGCCAGCAGCCAAGGGTCTAACTACAATGAGCAGTTCTTC
TRBV10-1	TRBJ2-7	once	TRBD2	CASSTSGEGEQYF	TGCGCCAGCAGTACTAGCGGGGAGGGTGAGCAGTACTTC
TRBV28	TRBJ1-2	NA	TRBD1	CASRRDRASQGYGYTF	TGTGCCAGCAGACGGGACAGGGCCTCCCAAGGCTATGGCTACACCTTC
TRBV27	TRBJ2-7	NA	TRBD1	CASRTYLQGRTYEQYF	TGTGCCAGCAGAACGTACCTACAGGGGCGAACCTACGAGCAGTACTTC
TRBV30	TRBJ1-1	NA	NA	CAWSVRGEPGRNTEAFF	TGTGCCTGGAGTGTACGGGGAGAACCGGGTAGAAACACTGAAGCTTTCTTT
TRBV5-1	TRBJ1-1	NA	NA	CASSANRATEAFF	TGCGCCAGCAGCGCTAACAGGGCCACTGAAGCTTTCTTT
TRBV7-9	TRBJ2-6	NA	NA	CASSLGGWDSGANVLTF	TGTGCCAGCAGCTTGGGAGGTTGGGACTCTGGGGCCAACGTCCTGACTTTC
TRBV11-2	TRBJ2-1	NA	TRBD2	CASSSLGLAGEDEQFF	TGTGCCAGCAGCTCCCTGGGACTAGCGGGGGAAGATGAGCAGTTCTTC
TRBV7-3	TRBJ1-1	NA	NA	CASSPDSHRPVAFF	TGTGCCAGCAGTCCTGACAGCCACCGGCCGGTAGCTTTCTTT
TRBV4-1	TRBJ1-2	few	TRBD1	CASSQMTGGYGYTF	TGCGCCAGCAGCCAGATGACAGGGGGCTATGGCTACACCTTC
TRBV25-1	TRBJ2-3	NA	TRBD2	CASSAASGYTDTQYF	TGTGCCAGCAGTGCGGCTAGCGGATACACAGATACGCAGTATTTT
TRBV11-2	TRBJ2-1	NA	TRBD2	CASSLGYGLADEQFF	TGTGCCAGCAGCTTGGGTTACGGACTAGCGGATGAGCAGTTCTTC
TRBV29-1	TRBJ2-1	NA	NA	CSATTGLRGNEQFF	TGCAGCGCCACAACGGGACTCCGGGGGAATGAGCAGTTCTTC
TRBV6-1	TRBJ1-5	NA	TRBD1	CASSEYGTGGQPQHF	TGTGCCAGCAGTGAATATGGGACAGGGGGTCAGCCCCAGCATTTT
TRBV4-1	TRBJ2-7	once	TRBD1	CASSQMGQGLNEQYF	TGCGCCAGCAGCCAAATGGGACAGGGGTTGAACGAGCAGTACTTC
TRBV18	TRBJ1-1	NA	NA	CASSPPLGNTEAFF	TGTGCCAGCTCACCACCACTAGGGAACACTGAAGCTTTCTTT
TRBV7-9	TRBJ2-1	NA	TRBD2	CASSLALGLAGVEQFF	TGTGCCAGCAGCTTAGCCCTCGGACTAGCGGGAGTTGAGCAGTTCTTC
TRBV6-1	TRBJ2-7	NA	TRBD1	CASSEARTGAKPYGYEQYF	TGTGCCAGCAGTGAAGCGAGGACAGGGGCGAAACCCTATGGCTACGAGCAGTACTTC
TRBV28	TRBJ1-5	NA	TRBD1	CASTFPDREGQPQHF	TGTGCCAGCACTTTTCCGGACAGGGAGGGTCAGCCCCAGCATTTT
TRBV19	TRBJ2-7	once	TRBD2	CASSIDGGSISYEQYF	TGTGCCAGTAGTATAGACGGGGGGTCAATCTCCTACGAGCAGTACTTC
TRBV2	TRBJ2-1	NA	TRBD2	CATGGLAGTNEQFF	TGTGCCACCGGGGGACTAGCGGGAACCAATGAGCAGTTCTTC
TRBV19	TRBJ1-1	NA	TRBD1	CASSRTGDTEAFF	TGTGCCAGTAGTCGGACAGGGGACACTGAAGCTTTCTTT
TRBV10-2	TRBJ1-1	NA	TRBD1	CASSPGQGAAAFF	TGCGCCAGCAGTCCGGGACAGGGGGCTGCTGCTTTCTTT
TRBV9	TRBJ1-2	NA	NA	CASSGGHTYGYTF	TGTGCCAGCAGCGGGGGGCATACCTATGGCTACACCTTC
TRBV4-3	TRBJ1-2	NA	NA	CASSQGGAGGRGYTF	TGCGCCAGCAGCCAAGGAGGAGCGGGGGGGCGAGGCTACACCTTC
TRBV27	TRBJ2-3	NA	TRBD2	CASRPGLVLRDTQYF	TGTGCCAGCAGGCCGGGACTAGTTTTACGAGATACGCAGTATTTT
TRBV6-1	TRBJ2-7	NA	TRBD1	CASSGTGERGEQYF	TGTGCCAGCAGTGGGACAGGAGAAAGAGGTGAGCAGTACTTC
TRBV7-9	TRBJ1-5	NA	NA	CASSLAGGNGNQPQHF	TGTGCCAGCAGCTTAGCCGGGGGAAACGGCAATCAGCCCCAGCATTTT
TRBV2	TRBJ1-1	NA	NA	CASSDPGNTEAFF	TGTGCCAGCAGTGACCCCGGGAACACTGAAGCTTTCTTT
TRBV5-1	TRBJ2-5	once	NA	CASSRDSNQETQYF	TGCGCCAGCAGCCGCGACAGTAATCAAGAGACCCAGTACTTC
TRBV6-1	TRBJ1-2	few	NA	CASSERTRRDLGGYTF	TGTGCCAGCAGTGAGCGGACTCGCCGGGATTTGGGAGGCTACACCTTC
TRBV9	TRBJ1-2	NA	TRBD1	CASSAAGTGANYGYTF	TGTGCCAGCAGCGCCGCCGGGACAGGGGCTAACTATGGCTACACCTTC
TRBV30	TRBJ2-7	NA	NA	CAWGASSYEQYF	TGTGCCTGGGGGGCGAGCTCCTACGAGCAGTACTTC
TRBV6-5	TRBJ1-5	few	NA	CASRQGAANQPQHF	TGTGCCAGCAGGCAAGGGGCAGCTAATCAGCCCCAGCATTTT
TRBV4-2	TRBJ2-5	NA	TRBD1	CASSQHIKQGFLETQYF	TGTGCCAGCAGCCAACATATAAAACAGGGGTTTCTGGAGACCCAGTACTTC
TRBV29-1	TRBJ2-7	NA	NA	CSVETGSASYEQYF	TGCAGCGTTGAAACAGGGTCAGCCTCCTACGAGCAGTACTTC
TRBV30	TRBJ1-6	few	NA	CAWSDVRNSPLHF	TGTGCCTGGAGTGATGTGCGGAATTCACCCCTCCACTTT
TRBV5-6	TRBJ2-7	NA	TRBD1	CASSLLADRGLPGSYEQYF	TGTGCCAGCAGCTTGTTGGCTGACAGGGGGCTCCCCGGCTCCTACGAGCAGTACTTC
TRBV6-6	TRBJ2-7	NA	NA	CATSLMWDSEQYF	TGTGCCACCTCCCTAATGTGGGACTCCGAGCAGTACTTC